This T cell receptor (beta chain) stems from a study of blood T cell repertoires in COVID-19. Study details: Samples taken during acute and convalescent COVID-19 were collected in the United States, Italy and Spain. The cDNA or gDNA used as material had been derived from T cells, B-cell-depleted T cells, or PBMCs.

Sequencing used immunoSEQ multiplex PCR; TCRdb keeps in-frame clones, though not all of them. The sample has some 200,000 clones, more than 75% seen once. The CDR3 totals 15 residues. J was trimmed by 0 bases and V by 11 bases; bases with no gene match: 12. Germline V gene data show CDR1 as MGHRA and CDR2 as YSYEKL. The TCR was taken from a man aged 35 to 55 with active or convalescent COVID-19. Specimen: peripheral blood. The chain combines TRBV4-1 with TRBJ1-1; 7 bases are shared with TRBD1. The CDR3 bases are TGCGCCCCGACAGGGATCCTTTCGATGAACACTGAAGCTTTCTTT. This gives the protein CAPTGILSMNTEAFF.